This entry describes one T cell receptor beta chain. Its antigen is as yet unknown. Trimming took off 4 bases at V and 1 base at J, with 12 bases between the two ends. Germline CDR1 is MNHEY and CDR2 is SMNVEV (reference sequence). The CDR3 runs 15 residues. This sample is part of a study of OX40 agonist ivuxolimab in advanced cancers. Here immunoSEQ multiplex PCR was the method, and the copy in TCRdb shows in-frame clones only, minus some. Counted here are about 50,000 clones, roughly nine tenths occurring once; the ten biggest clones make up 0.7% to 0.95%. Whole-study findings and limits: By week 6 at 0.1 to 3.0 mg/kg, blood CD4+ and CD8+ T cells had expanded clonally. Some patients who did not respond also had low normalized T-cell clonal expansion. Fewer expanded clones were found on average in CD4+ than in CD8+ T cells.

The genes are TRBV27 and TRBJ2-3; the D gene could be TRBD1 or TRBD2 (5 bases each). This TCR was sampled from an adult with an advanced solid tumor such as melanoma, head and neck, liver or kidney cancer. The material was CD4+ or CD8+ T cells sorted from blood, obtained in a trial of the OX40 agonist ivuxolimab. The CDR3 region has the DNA TGTGCCAGCAGTTCGGCAGGGACGGGCACAGATACGCAGTATTTT. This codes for CASSSAGTGTDTQYF.